The clone carrying this T cell receptor beta chain was seen ten or more times. Its antigen is as yet unknown. Then a second PCR, running roughly 6 to 12 cycles, was carried out with a sample-barcoded 5' primer and a J-beta primer mix. TCRdb processed the 5' RACE reads anew with MiXCR; each CDR3 protein has one entry. The sample carries hundreds of thousands of distinct CDR3 sequences, around 54% recorded once. This CDR3 contains 11 residues. V was shortened by 4 bases and J by 11 bases, with 11 bases between the two germline ends. Per germline, CDR1 SGHTA and CDR2 FQGNSA. This entry comes from a study of blood T cells in healthy people across ages. General study points: Diversity estimates from one million T cells were considered underestimates. Higher diversity, along with more naive CD4+ cells, distinguished long-lived donors from aged donors.

This chain links TRBV7-2 with TRBJ2-5; D may be TRBD2 (5 bases). Sequenced sample: blood. This receptor was obtained from a man aged 60 to 69 in good health. The CDR3 nucleotides read TGTGCCAGCAGCTACTCGAGGGAGCAGTACTTC. It codes for CASSYSREQYF.